This TCR beta chain was recovered during a study of cytomegalovirus exposure and HLA in healthy donors. This clone has only a few counts. The antigen remains undetermined. This CDR3 contains 16 residues. Germline CDR1 and CDR2: LNHDA and SQIVND (reference sequence). V lost 6 bases, J lost 2 bases, and 8 bases stayed unmatched. PCR employed 60 Vbeta and 13 Jbeta primers. The protocol was immunoSEQ multiplex PCR, while the TCRdb copy is restricted to in-frame clones and leaves out a portion. Here the sample spans some 150,000 clones, approximately 82% being singletons. Findings and limits, study-wide: Among immune exposure information, only CMV serostatus was available. Earlier analysis found most TCR beta V segments productive about 90% or about 30% of the time. An analysis was carried out later, and it reportedly showed fewer N-insertions in an Asian-associated ancestry cluster than the 666-donor mean.

This TCR came from a man in his forties in good health and CMV-seronegative. The rearrangement joins TRBV19 to TRBJ2-1; 9 bases map to TRBD1. The sequencing input was PBMCs. The CDR3 region is CASSPGQGLAYNEQFF. The CDR3 DNA reads as TGTGCCAGTAGCCCGGGACAGGGTCTGGCCTACAATGAGCAGTTCTTC.